This T cell receptor (beta chain) was sequenced for a study of response to subunit inactivated influenza vaccine. Findings and limits, study-wide: New T cells are recruited in small numbers by each seasonal influenza vaccination, according to the authors' suggestion.

MiXCR was run by TCRdb on the RT-PCR reads, yielding one entry per CDR3 protein. The sample has 500,000 to 550,000 distinct CDR3 sequences, 6% to 9% seen once. Trimming took 10 bases from V and 5 from J; bases not matched to a gene: 5. This CDR3 region has 13 residues. The germline CDR1 and CDR2 sequences are MGHDK and SYGVNS. This clonotype appeared many times. The target antigen is unknown. Sample: PBMCs from blood, taken 23 months after vaccination. This clonotype was sampled from a man between 50 and 69 years old who received an inactivated influenza vaccine. The V gene is TRBV25-1, the J gene TRBJ1-4, with 9 bases fitting TRBD1. CDR3 bases: TGTGCCACCACCGGGACAGGGAATGAAAAACTGTTTTTT. Protein product: CATTGTGNEKLFF.